A selection of T cell receptor beta chains follows, all from one sample in a study of blood T cells in healthy people across ages. TCRdb processed the 5' RACE reads anew with MiXCR; each CDR3 protein has one entry. Of 790,000 or so distinct CDR3 sequences listed, around half were seen once; the top ten hold 15% to 20%. The sample taken for sequencing was blood. Source of these receptors: a man aged 80 or over in good health. Each CDR3 is given with its conserved first and last residue.

J	V	CDR3
TRBJ2-4	TRBV20-1	CSARGYLEQYF
TRBJ2-2	TRBV14	CASSRELALPTGELFF
TRBJ1-6	TRBV3-1	CASSRTVNSPLHF
-	TRBV12-3/TRBV12-4	CASSFGSTTGVGEQYF
TRBJ2-7	TRBV10-3	CAIRKGQDDEQYF
TRBJ2-3	TRBV29-1	CSVGRSVNTDTQYF
TRBJ2-3	TRBV7-2	CASSSKRAAMRGGAQYF
TRBJ2-7	TRBV6-6	CASSQAGGRFSYEQYF
TRBJ1-1	TRBV12-3/TRBV12-4	CASSLARRAGGMNTEAFF
TRBJ2-3	TRBV29-1	CSVVTQLSTDTQYF
-	TRBV28	CAVGGQGLHEQYF
-	TRBV5-1	CASSRGLAGDETQYF
TRBJ2-7	TRBV7-2	CASSLGLAQGAYEQYF
TRBJ2-4	TRBV20-1	CSARKGNKNIQYF
TRBJ1-2	TRBV6-2/TRBV6-3	CVSSSNTASYGYTF
TRBJ2-7	TRBV7-2	CASSLRTSGSVGEQYF
TRBJ2-1	TRBV6-2/TRBV6-3	CASSYEVGDLYNEQFF